This TCR beta chain was captured in a study of T cells expressing NK-cell markers. CDR3 size: 16 residues. CDR1 and CDR2 (germline): SGDLS, YYNGEE. TCRdb reprocessed the 5' RACE reads and reports one entry per CDR3 protein, with no DNA. Here the sample table reports 400,000 to 500,000 distinct CDR3 sequences. The V gene is TRBV9, the J gene TRBJ2-3; absent DNA, TCRdb's TRBD1 call cannot be checked. Sequenced material: blood T cells: a sorted CD56 or NKG2C T cell subset, CD4+ or CD8+ T cells, or bulk PBMC T cells (not recorded which). The clonotype originates from a woman aged 18 to 75 in good health. The CDR3: CASTAPPGGSSDTQYF.